The following is a T cell receptor (beta chain) sequence with its context. Its specific antigen is unknown. No qualities accompany the bases; no much larger clone lies one base away. The sample belongs to a study of cytomegalovirus exposure and HLA in healthy donors (dated by TCRdb to 2016 to 2017). Background on the whole study: According to an earlier analysis of 587 of the donors, roughly 180 million T cells yielded roughly 100 million unique TCR beta sequences and about 300 Gb of sequence data. Because of strong linkage in the cohort, 5 or 6 DR-DQ haplotypes were treated as single units for association and clustering. Among the roughly 400 genotyped donors, about 85% belonged to the genetic ancestry cluster associated with self-reported Caucasian donors. The study combined high-throughput TCR immunosequencing, statistical association of individual TCRs with disease status, and machine learning to predict cytomegalovirus infection status. A separate validation cohort of about 110 different subjects was used in addition to the approximately 610-subject first cohort. Around 300 gigabases of sequencing data and roughly 90 million unique TCR sequences were included in an early release covering several hundred HLA-typed donors. The T cell repertoires of under 750 subjects were profiled by immunosequencing and related to cytomegalovirus serostatus. A later analysis re-examined previously published TCR beta repertoires from 500 to 700 donors and added high-resolution HLA genotyping to investigate patterns of TCR occurrence. Both class I and class II loci were covered by HLA typing, at four-digit resolution. The aim of the study was to test whether cataloging public T cell receptors could identify signatures of past pathogen exposure. In an earlier analysis of several hundred of the donors, high-throughput TCR beta sequencing was used to judge whether each TCR beta V gene segment behaved as functional or pseudogenic. Donor age, sex, ethnicity and CMV serostatus were collected together with the repertoire data. Among over 350 genotyped donors of the cohort, an average of approximately 230,000 unique TCR beta nucleotide sequences were sequenced per donor, around a sixth of them non-productive. The later analysis used no new phenotypic data to find candidate immune exposures, relying instead on TCR beta sequences and their occurrence across donors. Typing coverage differed by locus: A, B, C, DRB1 and DQB1 were typed in roughly 629-640 donors, DQA1 in roughly 510, DPA1 in 600 to 610, and DPB1 in just under 490. All discovery cohort repertoires had been generated on a single sequencing platform. A later genetic analysis used genome-wide SNP genotypes for about three fifths of the roughly 700 donors, treating that subset as a discovery cohort. Overall study results and their limits: Presence/absence analyses assumed roughly uniform sequencing depth across donors, an assumption that may not hold. A total of 150 or so TCR beta chains were listed by the study as associated with cytomegalovirus. Cytomegalovirus status was reported to be diagnosed by the classifier with high specificity and sensitivity in both the original and validation cohorts. A further reported finding was that TCR beta sequences accurately predicted the HLA-A and HLA-B alleles for most subjects in the first cohort. A later genetic analysis associated a missense DCLRE1C variant with V-gene and J-gene trimming of TCR beta chains, and an independent cohort replicated the association. Correlated functional status among segregating V segments might be attributable to linkage disequilibrium, but an unknown experimental factor could not be ruled out. When HLA alleles, especially DR and DQ, strongly co-occurred, TCR associations were difficult to assign to individual alleles. While some public TCRs were present in many individuals, most TCR sequences turned up only very rarely across donors. According to a later analysis, most CMV-associated TCR beta chains appeared to be HLA-restricted, and the HLA associations seemed to be driven largely by CMV exposure. Only TCR beta chains were sequenced in this cohort, and the absence of alpha or paired-chain data limited detectable features. A cluster of highly shared sequence variants was judged likely to represent a technical artifact of the sequencing pipeline. Compared with the 666-donor mean, donors in an Asian-associated ancestry cluster had fewer N-insertions in productive TCRs, according to a later genetic analysis. A later analysis reported that several top co-occurrence clusters appeared linked to parvovirus B19, influenza, CMV and Epstein-Barr virus. HLA typing was unavailable for some donors at each locus, so association tests used only the typed subset. In a later analysis, HLA-associated TCR beta chains showed more clonal expansion and lower generation probabilities than non-associated chains that were equally common. CMV serostatus was the only immune exposure information available for the cohort. At a false discovery rate of 0.05, a later analysis linked 15,000 to 20,000 TCR beta sequences to specific HLA alleles. Because the 87-base-pair reads could not distinguish some IMGT-functional V segments, including TRBV6-2 and TRBV6-3, those segments were excluded. Some 16 rarely observed V segments, including chromosome 9 orphons, were excluded from the earlier analysis of approximately 500 of the donors because counts were too low. A later analysis found that TCR association rates varied across HLA loci, with DRB1 alleles showing the most associated TCRs and HLA-C alleles the fewest. In vitro tests confirmed that a few of the cytomegalovirus-associated TCR beta chains recognize cytomegalovirus antigens. The authors suggested that the approach could potentially be extended to other disease states and immunological phenotypes. Broadly in line with IMGT annotations, most TCR beta V segments showed up in productive rearrangements about 87% or about 30% of the time in an earlier analysis of some 590 of the donors.

The CDR3 holds 13 amino acids from the cysteine to the phenylalanine. The retained sequence is limited to the CDR3, 39 bases, with the frame set at the first base. Taken from the germline V gene, the CDR1 and CDR2 loops are MNHEY and SVGAGI. V is reduced by 5 bases and J by 4 bases, leaving a spacing of 10 bases between them. Libraries were prepared through the immunoSEQ multiplex PCR assay. A mixture of 60 forward primers for TCR Vbeta segments and 13 reverse primers for TCR Jbeta segments was used in the multiplex PCR. A multiplex PCR assay on genomic DNA amplified the CDR3 region of rearranged TCR beta genes. Amplified TCR beta libraries were sequenced as 87-base-pair reads on the Illumina HiSeq System. In the paper's pipeline: A later analysis tallied around 82 million unique TCR beta chains across the 660 or so repertoires, and approximately 9.9 million of those chains were shared by two or more donors. Raw reads were error-corrected and collapsed into unique sequences with a nearest-neighbor algorithm that merged closely related sequences to remove PCR and sequencing errors. To assign V, D and J gene segments, CDR3 sequences were aligned to IMGT reference sequences. For a sequence to be retained, a match of at least six nucleotides was required to both a V gene segment and a J gene segment. A rearrangement was called productive if the CDR3 had no stop codons and remained in frame with V and J, and every other rearrangement was called non-productive. Following IMGT convention, CDR3 was defined as the stretch from the second conserved V-encoded cysteine to the conserved J-encoded phenylalanine. In an earlier analysis of some 550 of the donors, sequences lacking an unambiguous match to a single V gene segment were excluded. In an earlier analysis of 587 of the donors, V segments were called functional above 56.7% productive rearrangements and were called segregating when the between-donor standard deviation exceeded 5%. A statistical classification framework was developed to diagnose cytomegalovirus status using the catalog of TCR beta chain sequences. V and J gene assignment, in a later analysis, came from comparing TCR nucleotide sequences with IMGT/GENE-DB human TR gene sequences. Using the TCRdist pipeline, a later analysis assigned CDR3 sequences along with most-parsimonious VDJ recombination scenarios. A later analysis defined each TCR beta chain by its CDR3 amino acid sequence plus V-gene family, and excluded reads lacking a unique V-gene family. A later analysis removed 592 highly shared, low-generation-probability nucleotide sequences to deal with suspected cross-contamination and a sequencing artifact. A later analysis calculated a clonal expansion index for each public chain from normalized within-repertoire ranks of inferred template counts. In a later analysis, generation probabilities were computed with a VDJ recombination model fitted to out-of-frame rearrangements, and the resulting probabilities were checked against IGoR. In a later analysis, hypergeometric tests were used to score TCR-TCR, TCR-HLA and TCR-CMV co-occurrence, with a repertoire-size bias correction applied to TCR pairs. In a later analysis, false discovery rates were estimated by permuting HLA or CMV assignments 20 times. In a later analysis, co-occurring TCRs were grouped using DBSCAN, with TCRdist sequence similarity added in when clustering inside HLA-allele-positive subsets. Repertoires with fewer than 30,000 or more than 120,000 public chains were left out of co-occurrence clustering, as were a few repertoires with anomalous nucleotide sharing. TCRdb took over this immuneACCESS table, retaining in-frame rearrangements with V and J assigned. Such tables are incomplete; in checked studies, under half of the missing clones stem from an unresolved V gene, and the remainder is unexplained. The V and J calls and clone size were taken over from that table, and D and trimming were inferred from the DNA. Present in this sample are roughly 86,000 clones, 77% of which were seen just once. Roughly 7.3% of the sample belongs to the ten largest clones.

The cohort consisted of 666 healthy bone marrow donors. At the time of sampling, all cohort members were nominally healthy, though unrecorded immune exposures were likely present. The donor was CMV seropositive and belonged to the group of 250 to 300 seropositive cohort members. A peripheral blood sample was collected from each donor, and TCR beta sequencing was performed on peripheral blood mononuclear cells. Genomic DNA was extracted from the blood cell samples with the Qiagen DNeasy Blood Extraction Kit. The sequence came from a man in his fifties or sixties in good health and CMV-seropositive. Material: PBMCs. In this chain, TRBV6-5 is recombined with TRBJ2-3; the D gene is perhaps TRBD2, from 5 matching bases. This receptor has the CDR3 CASSLVGADTQYF. The DNA is as follows: TGTGCCAGCAGTCTCGTCGGGGCAGATACGCAGTATTTT.